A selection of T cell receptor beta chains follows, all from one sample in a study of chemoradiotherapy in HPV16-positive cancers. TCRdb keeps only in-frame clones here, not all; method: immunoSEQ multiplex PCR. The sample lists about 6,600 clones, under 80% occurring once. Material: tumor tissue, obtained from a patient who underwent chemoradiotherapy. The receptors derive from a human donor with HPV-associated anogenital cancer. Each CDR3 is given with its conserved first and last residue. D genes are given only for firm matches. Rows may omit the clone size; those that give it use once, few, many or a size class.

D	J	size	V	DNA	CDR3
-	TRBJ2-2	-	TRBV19	TGTGCCAGCTCCCCCTACGGGGGCGCCTACACCGGGGAGCTGTTTTTT	CASSPYGGAYTGELFF
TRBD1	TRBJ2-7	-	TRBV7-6	TGTGCCAGCAGCTTTGGACAGGGGAGTACCTACGAGCAGTACTTC	CASSFGQGSTYEQYF
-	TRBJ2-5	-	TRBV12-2	TGTGCAAGTCGCTTAGTGGTGGACAGGCAAGAGACCCAGTACTTC	CASRLVVDRQETQYF
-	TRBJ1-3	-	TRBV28	TGTGCCAGTTCCGCAAACACCATATATTTT	CASSANTIYF
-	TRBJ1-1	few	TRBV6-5	TGTGCCAGCAGTTACTCGAGTCCGGGAGGCACTGAAGCTTTCTTT	CASSYSSPGGTEAFF
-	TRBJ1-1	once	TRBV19	TGTGCCAGTAGTATAGTCGCAGGGAACACTGAAGCTTTCTTT	CASSIVAGNTEAFF
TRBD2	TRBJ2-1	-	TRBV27	TGTGCCAGCAACTCGGGACTAGCGGCCAATGAGCAGTTCTTC	CASNSGLAANEQFF
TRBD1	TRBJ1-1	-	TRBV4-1	TGCGCCAGCAGCCAAGTCCCCTACGGGACAGGGAACACTGAAGCTTTCTTT	CASSQVPYGTGNTEAFF
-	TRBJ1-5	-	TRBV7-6	TGTGCCAGCAGCTTACGCAGGGATCAGCCCCAGCATTTT	CASSLRRDQPQHF
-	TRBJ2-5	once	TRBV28	TGTGCCAGCAGCCCGAAAACGCAACTAGGATTGGGGACCCAGTACTTC	CASSPKTQLGLGTQYF
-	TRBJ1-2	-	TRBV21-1	TGTGCCAGCAGCAAAGTGGGCTACACCTTC	CASSKVGYTF
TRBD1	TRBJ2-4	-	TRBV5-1	TGCGCCAGCAGCCCCGGGACAGGATACATTCAGTACTTC	CASSPGTGYIQYF
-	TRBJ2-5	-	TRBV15	TGTGCCACCAGTCCCGCCAGGGAGACCCAGTACTTC	CATSPARETQYF
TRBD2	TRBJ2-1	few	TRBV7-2	TGTGCCAGCAGCCTGACTAGCGGGGCTTACATCTACAATGAGCAGTTCTTC	CASSLTSGAYIYNEQFF
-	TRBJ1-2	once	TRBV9	TGTGCCAGCAGCGTAGGGACAGCAGCCTATGGCTACACCTTC	CASSVGTAAYGYTF
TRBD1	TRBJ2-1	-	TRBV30	TGTGCCTGGACCCGGACAGGGGGCTACAATGAGCAGTTCTTC	CAWTRTGGYNEQFF
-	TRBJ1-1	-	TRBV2	TGTGCCAGCAGTTCAAACAGGGTCGCTGAAGCTTTCTTT	CASSSNRVAEAFF
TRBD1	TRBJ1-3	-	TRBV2	TGTGCCAGCATTGGACAGGGGGTCACTGGAAACACCATATATTTT	CASIGQGVTGNTIYF
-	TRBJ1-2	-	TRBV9	TGTGCCAGCAGCGTGGAAGGGGACATTAACTATGGCTACACCTTC	CASSVEGDINYGYTF
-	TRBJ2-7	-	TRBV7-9	TGTGCCAGCAGCTCCAGGGGCGGCTACGAGCAGTACTTC	CASSSRGGYEQYF
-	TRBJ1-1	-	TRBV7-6	TGTGCCAGCAGCCAGAAAGGGTACACTGAAGCTTTCTTT	CASSQKGYTEAFF
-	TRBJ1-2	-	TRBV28	TGTGCCAGCCTCACTAACTATGGCTACACCTTC	CASLTNYGYTF
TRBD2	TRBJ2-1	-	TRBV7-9	TGTGCCAGCAGCTTAGTGCTTGCGGGGGGGCTCAATGAGCAGTTCTTC	CASSLVLAGGLNEQFF
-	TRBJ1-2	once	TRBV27	TGTGCCAGCAGTTTGGGCCCCTGGTTTGGCTACACCTTC	CASSLGPWFGYTF
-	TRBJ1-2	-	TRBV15	TGTGCCACCAGCAGAGATCATCTGGCCTATGGCTACACCTTC	CATSRDHLAYGYTF
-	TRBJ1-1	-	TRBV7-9	TGTGCCAGCAGCTCAAACAGGCAGAACACTGAAGCTTTCTTT	CASSSNRQNTEAFF
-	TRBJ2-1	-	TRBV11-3	TGTGCCAGCAGCTTAGAGGGGGACGAGCAGTTCTTC	CASSLEGDEQFF
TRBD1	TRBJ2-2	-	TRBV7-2	TGTGCCAGCAGAACAATAGGACAGGGGGGGGAGCTGTTTTTT	CASRTIGQGGELFF
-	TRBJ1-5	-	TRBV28	TGTGCCAGCAGGCTCCTTAGCAATCAGCCCCAGCATTTT	CASRLLSNQPQHF
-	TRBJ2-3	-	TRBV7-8	TGTGCCAGCAGCTTAGTTGGGGGACATTACCAACCCACAGATACGCAGTATTTT	CASSLVGGHYQPTDTQYF
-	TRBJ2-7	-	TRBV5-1	TGCGCCAGCAGCTCCGCTGGGGGCCGGGGGGAGCAGTACTTC	CASSSAGGRGEQYF
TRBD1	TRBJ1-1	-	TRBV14	TGTGCCAGCAGTACCAGGGGGCGAACTGAAGCTTTCTTT	CASSTRGRTEAFF
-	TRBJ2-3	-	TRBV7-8	TGTGCCAGCAGCTTACAGGGAGATACGCAGTATTTT	CASSLQGDTQYF
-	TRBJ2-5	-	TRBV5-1	TGCGCCAGCAGCTTGGCATGGGGAATCCAAGAGACCCAGTACTTC	CASSLAWGIQETQYF